What follows is one T cell receptor (beta chain) and its context. This clone's antigen is unknown. No base quality information exists; no much larger clone differs at one position. TCRbeta CDR3 regions were amplified from genomic DNA by means of the immunoSEQ Assay, a bias-controlled multiplex PCR. The authors' pipeline ran thus. Nucleated cell counts per sample were estimated from amplification of reference gene primers within the assay. To quantify the absolute abundance of each unique TCRbeta CDR3 rearrangement, sequence reads were collapsed and filtered. For each sample, productive Simpson clonality was calculated as the square root of Simpson's diversity index across productive rearrangements. Entries here come from immuneACCESS through TCRdb and include only in-frame sequences with V and J called. Some clones fail to appear in such tables; in the studies checked, an unresolved V gene covers under half of the shortfall, and the cause of the remainder is unknown. From that table come the V and J calls and clone size; the DNA was used to work out D and trimming. Recorded for this sample are around 200,000 clones; approximately 81% of them occurred a single time. The ten largest clones capture less than 20% of the sample.

The data belong to a study of blood T cell repertoires in COVID-19 (dated by TCRdb to the early 2020s). Background for the entire study: Samples covering the acute and convalescent phases of COVID-19 were provided by collaborators in the United States, Italy and Spain. The samples were drawn from two sources: the first 160 participants of the ongoing ImmuneRACE study, and fewer than 1,500 subjects contributed by 6 global collaborators. The material from the prospective study consisted of cDNA or gDNA derived from T cells, B-cell-depleted T cells, or PBMCs. Where available, HLA class I and class II types were taken from metadata supplied by the sample provider and were not determined by assay-based typing. The repertoires were released in a freely available public database intended as a resource for research on the immune response to SARS-CoV-2. Subjects who had been exposed to COVID-19, were actively infected with it, or had recovered from it provided the deeply sampled blood TCRbeta repertoires that made up the dataset. Nearly every sample came with metadata listing a de-identified subject ID, COVID-19 status, age in years and sex.

The collaborating institutions used their own protocols to collect whole blood in K2EDTA tubes. For TCRbeta analysis, collaborators shipped samples in one of three forms: frozen whole blood, isolated PBMCs, or DNA extracted from either of those sample types. Trimming removed 4 bases from V and 2 bases from J; the gene matches leave 4 bases unexplained. The CDR3 spans 15 residues, from the cysteine through the phenylalanine. Only the CDR3 region is kept as DNA, spanning 45 bases read in frame from base 1. The germline V gene gives CDR1 as SQVTM and CDR2 as ANQGSEA. Points the paper makes about the study in general: The amount of clinical and demographic metadata varied by source and participant and was provided uncurated.

Sequencing used peripheral blood. The TCR sequence derives from a woman of 80 years or more with active or convalescent COVID-19. The rearranged segments are TRBV29-1 and TRBJ1-4; the junction holds 10 bases that match TRBD1. The CDR3 sequence is CSVGTGGRTNEKLFF. The DNA sequence reads TGCAGCGTTGGGACAGGGGGTAGGACTAATGAAAAACTGTTTTTT.